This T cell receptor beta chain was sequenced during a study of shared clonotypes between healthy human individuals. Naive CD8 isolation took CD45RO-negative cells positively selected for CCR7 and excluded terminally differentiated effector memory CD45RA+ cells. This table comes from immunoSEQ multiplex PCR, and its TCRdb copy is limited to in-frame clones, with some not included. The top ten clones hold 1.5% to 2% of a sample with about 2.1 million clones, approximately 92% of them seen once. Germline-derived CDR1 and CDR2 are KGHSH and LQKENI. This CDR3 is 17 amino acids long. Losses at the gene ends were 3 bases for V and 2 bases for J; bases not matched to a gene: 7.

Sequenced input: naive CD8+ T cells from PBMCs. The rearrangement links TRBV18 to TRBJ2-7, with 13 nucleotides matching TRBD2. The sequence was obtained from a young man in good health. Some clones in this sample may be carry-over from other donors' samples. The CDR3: CASSPGTSGIGTYEQYF. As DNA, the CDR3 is TGTGCCAGCTCACCCGGGACTAGCGGGATAGGTACCTACGAGCAGTACTTC. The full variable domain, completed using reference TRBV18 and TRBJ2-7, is NAGVMQNPRHLVRRRGQEARLRCSPMKGHSHVYWYRQLPEEGLKFMVYLQKENIIDESGMPKERFSAEFPKEGPSILRIQQVVRGDSAAYFCASSPGTSGIGTYEQYFGPGTRLTVT.